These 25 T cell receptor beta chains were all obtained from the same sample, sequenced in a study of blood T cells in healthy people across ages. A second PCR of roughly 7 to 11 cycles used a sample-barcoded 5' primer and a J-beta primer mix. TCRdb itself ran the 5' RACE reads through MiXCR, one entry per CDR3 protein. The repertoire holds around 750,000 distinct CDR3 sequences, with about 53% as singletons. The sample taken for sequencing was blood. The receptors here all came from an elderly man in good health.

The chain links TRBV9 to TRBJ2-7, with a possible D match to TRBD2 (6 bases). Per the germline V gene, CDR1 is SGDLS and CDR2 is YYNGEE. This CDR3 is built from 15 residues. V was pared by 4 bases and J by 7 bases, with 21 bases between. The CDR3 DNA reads TGTGCCAGCAGCCCAACGGGAGCCCCCTACAATGAGCAGTACTTC. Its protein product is CASSPTGAPYNEQYF.

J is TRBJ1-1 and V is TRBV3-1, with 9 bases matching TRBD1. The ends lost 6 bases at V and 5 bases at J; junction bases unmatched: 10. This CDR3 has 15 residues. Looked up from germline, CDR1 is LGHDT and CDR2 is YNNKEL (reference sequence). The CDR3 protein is CASSSVGQGKTEAFF. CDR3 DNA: TGTGCCAGCAGTTCCGTCGGACAGGGGAAAACTGAAGCTTTCTTT.

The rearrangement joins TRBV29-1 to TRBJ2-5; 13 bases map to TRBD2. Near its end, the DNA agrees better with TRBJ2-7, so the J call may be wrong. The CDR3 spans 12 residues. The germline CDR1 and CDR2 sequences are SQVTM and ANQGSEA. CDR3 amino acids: CSVGLAGAEQYF. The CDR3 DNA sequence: TGCAGCGTCGGACTAGCGGGGGCCGAGCAGTACTTC.

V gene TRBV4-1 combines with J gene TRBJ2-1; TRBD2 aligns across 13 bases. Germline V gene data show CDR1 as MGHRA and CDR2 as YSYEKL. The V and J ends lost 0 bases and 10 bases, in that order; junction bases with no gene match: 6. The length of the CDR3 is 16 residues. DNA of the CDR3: TGCGCCAGCAGCCAAGATATGGGACTAGCGGGATGGGAGCAGTTCTTC. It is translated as CASSQDMGLAGWEQFF.

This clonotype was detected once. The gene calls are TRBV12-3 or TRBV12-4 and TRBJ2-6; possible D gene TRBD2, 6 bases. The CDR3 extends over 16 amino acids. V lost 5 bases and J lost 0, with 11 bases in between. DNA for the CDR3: TGTGCCAGCAGTGGCGGGACGGCCTCTGGGGCCAACGTCCTGACTTTC. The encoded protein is CASSGGTASGANVLTF.

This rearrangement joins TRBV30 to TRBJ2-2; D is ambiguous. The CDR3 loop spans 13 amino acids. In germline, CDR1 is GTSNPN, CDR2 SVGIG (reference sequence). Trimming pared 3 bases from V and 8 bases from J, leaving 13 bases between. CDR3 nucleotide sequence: TGTGCCTGGAGCCCCGTCCGGCGAGGGGAGCTGTTTTTT. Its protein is CAWSPVRRGELFF.

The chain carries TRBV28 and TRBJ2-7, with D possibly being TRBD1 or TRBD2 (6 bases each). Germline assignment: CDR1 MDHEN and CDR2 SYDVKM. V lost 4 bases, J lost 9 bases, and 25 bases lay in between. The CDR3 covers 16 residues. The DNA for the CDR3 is TGTGCCAGCAGTTCCCTATATACACAGGGACTCTCGTGGCAGTACTTC. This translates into CASSSLYTQGLSWQYF.

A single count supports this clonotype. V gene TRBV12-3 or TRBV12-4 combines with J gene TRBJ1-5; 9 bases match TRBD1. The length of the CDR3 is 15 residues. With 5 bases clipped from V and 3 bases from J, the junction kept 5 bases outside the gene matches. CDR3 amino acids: CASSAGDRVNQPQHF. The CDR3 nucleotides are TGTGCCAGCAGTGCGGGGGACAGGGTCAATCAGCCCCAGCATTTT.

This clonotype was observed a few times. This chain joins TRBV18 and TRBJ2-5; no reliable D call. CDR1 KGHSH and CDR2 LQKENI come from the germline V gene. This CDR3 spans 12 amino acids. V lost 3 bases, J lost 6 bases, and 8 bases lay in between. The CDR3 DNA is TGTGCCAGCTCACCCCAGACGCAGACCCAGTACTTC. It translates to CASSPQTQTQYF.

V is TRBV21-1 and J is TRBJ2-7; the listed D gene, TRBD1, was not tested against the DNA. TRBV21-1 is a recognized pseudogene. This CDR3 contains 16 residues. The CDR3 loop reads CASSKESGDPSDEQYF. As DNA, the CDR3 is TGTGCCAGCAGCAAAGAGTCAGGGGACCCCTCCGACGAGCAGTACTTC.

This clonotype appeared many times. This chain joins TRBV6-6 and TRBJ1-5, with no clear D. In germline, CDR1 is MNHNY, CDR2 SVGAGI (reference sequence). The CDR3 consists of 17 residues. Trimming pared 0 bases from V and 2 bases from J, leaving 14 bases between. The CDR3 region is CASSYSTAPSRNQPQHF. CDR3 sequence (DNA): TGTGCCAGCAGTTACTCCACAGCGCCGTCGCGCAATCAGCCCCAGCATTTT.

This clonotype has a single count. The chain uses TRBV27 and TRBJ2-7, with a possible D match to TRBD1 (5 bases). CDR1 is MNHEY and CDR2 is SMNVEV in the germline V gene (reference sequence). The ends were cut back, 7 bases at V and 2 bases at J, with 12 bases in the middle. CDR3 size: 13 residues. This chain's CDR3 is CASTQDPPYEQYF. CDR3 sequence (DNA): TGTGCCAGCACACAGGATCCCCCCTACGAGCAGTACTTC.

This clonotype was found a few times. CDR3 nucleotide sequence: TGCAGTGCTGTGGGACTAGCGGAGACCCAGTACTTC. Encoded protein: CSAVGLAETQYF. The chain has TRBV20-1 and TRBJ2-5; 10 positions agree with TRBD2. J lost 5 bases, V lost 5 bases, and 2 bases had no gene match. The germline V gene encodes CDR1 DFQATT and CDR2 SNEGSKA (reference sequence). CDR3 length: 12 residues.

CDR3 DNA sequence: TGTGCCAGCAGCCAAGATTCAGGGGTCAATCAGCCCCAGCATTTT. Its translation: CASSQDSGVNQPQHF. The chain joins TRBV3-1 to TRBJ1-5; D perhaps matches TRBD1 (6 bases). Trimming shortened V by 0 bases and J by 3 bases, and 9 bases separated the two germline ends. Germline CDR1 reads LGHDT; CDR2 reads YNNKEL (reference sequence). This CDR3 has 15 residues.

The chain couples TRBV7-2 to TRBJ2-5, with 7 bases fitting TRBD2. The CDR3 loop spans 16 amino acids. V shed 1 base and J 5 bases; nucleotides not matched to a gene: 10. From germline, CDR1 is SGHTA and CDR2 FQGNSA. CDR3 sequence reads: CASSLVGSGGWETQYF. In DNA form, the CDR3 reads TGTGCCAGCAGCTTAGTGGGTTCGGGAGGCTGGGAGACCCAGTACTTC.

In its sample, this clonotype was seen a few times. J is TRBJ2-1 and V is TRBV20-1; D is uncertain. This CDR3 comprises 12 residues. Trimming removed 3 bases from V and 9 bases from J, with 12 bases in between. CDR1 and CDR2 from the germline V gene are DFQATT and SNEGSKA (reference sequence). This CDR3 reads CSASESAGEQFF. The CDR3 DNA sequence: TGCAGTGCTAGTGAGTCCGCCGGTGAGCAGTTCTTC.

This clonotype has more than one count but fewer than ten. CDR3 sequence (DNA): TGTGCCGCCGGGACAGGCACGAACACTGAAGCTTTCTTT. Its protein product is CAAGTGTNTEAFF. This chain links TRBV25-1 with TRBJ1-1; 8 bases align to TRBD1. Looked up from germline, CDR1 is MGHDK and CDR2 is SYGVNS. This CDR3 spans 13 amino acids. Trimming cost V 11 bases and J 1 base; bases outside gene matches: 6.

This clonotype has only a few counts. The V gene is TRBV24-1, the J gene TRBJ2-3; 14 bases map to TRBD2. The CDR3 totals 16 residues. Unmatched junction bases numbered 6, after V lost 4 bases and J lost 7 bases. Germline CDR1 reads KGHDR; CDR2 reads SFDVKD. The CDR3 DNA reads TGTGCCACCAGTGACCGCGGACTAGCGGGAGGTTATACGCAGTATTTT. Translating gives CATSDRGLAGGYTQYF.

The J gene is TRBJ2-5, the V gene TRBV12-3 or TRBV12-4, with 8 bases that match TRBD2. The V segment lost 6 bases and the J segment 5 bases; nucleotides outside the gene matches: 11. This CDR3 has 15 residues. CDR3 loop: CASRVSGIMPETQYF. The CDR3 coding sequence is TGTGCCAGCAGGGTTAGCGGGATAATGCCCGAGACCCAGTACTTC.

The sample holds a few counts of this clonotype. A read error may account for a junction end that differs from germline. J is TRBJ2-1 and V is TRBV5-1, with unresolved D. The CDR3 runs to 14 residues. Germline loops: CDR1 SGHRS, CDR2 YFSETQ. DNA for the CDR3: TGTGCCAGCAGTTTAAGGAGTGCCTACAATGAGCAGTTCTTC. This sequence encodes CASSLRSAYNEQFF. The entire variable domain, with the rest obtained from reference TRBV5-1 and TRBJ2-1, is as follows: KAGVTQTPRYLIKTRGQQVTLSCSPISGHRSVSWYQQTPGQGLQFLFEYFSETQRNKGNFPGRFSGRQFSNSRSEMNVSTLELGDSALYLCASSLRSAYNEQFFGPGTRLTVL.

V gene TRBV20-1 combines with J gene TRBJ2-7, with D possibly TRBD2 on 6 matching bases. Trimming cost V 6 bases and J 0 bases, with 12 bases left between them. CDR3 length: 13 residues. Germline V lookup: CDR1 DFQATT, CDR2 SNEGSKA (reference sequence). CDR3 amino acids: CSAEAGSSYEQYF. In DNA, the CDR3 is TGCAGTGCAGAAGCGGGCAGCTCCTACGAGCAGTACTTC.

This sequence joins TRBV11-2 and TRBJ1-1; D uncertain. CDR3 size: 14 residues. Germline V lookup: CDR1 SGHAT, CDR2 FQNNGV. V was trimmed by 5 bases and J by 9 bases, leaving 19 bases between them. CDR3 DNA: TGTGCCAGCAGCCCTCCCGAGGGCGGAATAAAAGCTTTCTTT. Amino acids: CASSPPEGGIKAFF.

CDR3: CSVGRLAGGSNTGELFF. As DNA, the CDR3 is TGCAGCGTGGGCCGACTAGCGGGAGGTTCGAACACCGGGGAGCTGTTTTTT. This chain joins TRBV29-1 and TRBJ2-2; the match to TRBD2 covers 13 bases. The CDR3 totals 17 residues. Germline CDR1 reads SQVTM; CDR2 reads ANQGSEA. Trimming at V came to 6 bases and at J to 0 bases, leaving 7 bases not matched to a gene.

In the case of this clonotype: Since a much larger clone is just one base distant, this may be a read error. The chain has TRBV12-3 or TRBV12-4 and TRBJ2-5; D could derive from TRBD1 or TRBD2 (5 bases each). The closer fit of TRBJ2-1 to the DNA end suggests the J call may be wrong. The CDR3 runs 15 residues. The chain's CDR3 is CASGSYGGVQETQFF. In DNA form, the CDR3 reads TGTGCCAGCGGATCTTATGGGGGTGTCCAAGAGACCCAGTTCTTC.

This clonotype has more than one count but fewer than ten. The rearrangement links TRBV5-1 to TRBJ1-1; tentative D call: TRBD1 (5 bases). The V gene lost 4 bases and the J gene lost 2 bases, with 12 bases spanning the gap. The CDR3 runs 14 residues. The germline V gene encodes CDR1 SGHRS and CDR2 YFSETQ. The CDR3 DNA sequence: TGCGCCAGCAGCCCGGCCGGGGGTAACACTGAAGCTTTCTTT. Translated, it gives CASSPAGGNTEAFF.